This T cell receptor (beta chain) is from a study of PD-L1 blockade in urothelial cancer. The wider study: Patients commenced atezolizumab around 2014, and it was given at 1,200 mg intravenously every 3 weeks.

Germline V gene lookup returns CDR1 MNHNS and CDR2 SASEGT. With 6 bases removed from V and 3 bases from J, the gap between germline ends came to 9 bases. This CDR3 is 14 amino acids long. Of note for this clone: Antigen specificity is unknown.

The study, taken as a whole, reports: Patients who had durable benefit saw their tumor-associated blood clones expand more at 3 weeks.

The time point was: pretreatment peripheral blood. Added to each PCR by spiking were synthetic TCR analog templates. Profiled with immunoSEQ multiplex PCR; TCRdb holds only in-frame clones, not every one. This sample carries 50,000 or so clones, about 80% of them seen once, and the ten largest clones take over 1%. The rearrangement uses TRBV6-1 and TRBJ1-6; the D gene is possibly TRBD1 (6 bases). This receptor was identified in a man in his forties or fifties with urothelial cancer. The sample consisted of PBMCs, taken around atezolizumab (anti-PD-L1) treatment. CDR3 sequence (DNA): TGTGCCAGCAGGCCAGGGGACTATAATTCACCCCTCCACTTT. This encodes CASRPGDYNSPLHF.